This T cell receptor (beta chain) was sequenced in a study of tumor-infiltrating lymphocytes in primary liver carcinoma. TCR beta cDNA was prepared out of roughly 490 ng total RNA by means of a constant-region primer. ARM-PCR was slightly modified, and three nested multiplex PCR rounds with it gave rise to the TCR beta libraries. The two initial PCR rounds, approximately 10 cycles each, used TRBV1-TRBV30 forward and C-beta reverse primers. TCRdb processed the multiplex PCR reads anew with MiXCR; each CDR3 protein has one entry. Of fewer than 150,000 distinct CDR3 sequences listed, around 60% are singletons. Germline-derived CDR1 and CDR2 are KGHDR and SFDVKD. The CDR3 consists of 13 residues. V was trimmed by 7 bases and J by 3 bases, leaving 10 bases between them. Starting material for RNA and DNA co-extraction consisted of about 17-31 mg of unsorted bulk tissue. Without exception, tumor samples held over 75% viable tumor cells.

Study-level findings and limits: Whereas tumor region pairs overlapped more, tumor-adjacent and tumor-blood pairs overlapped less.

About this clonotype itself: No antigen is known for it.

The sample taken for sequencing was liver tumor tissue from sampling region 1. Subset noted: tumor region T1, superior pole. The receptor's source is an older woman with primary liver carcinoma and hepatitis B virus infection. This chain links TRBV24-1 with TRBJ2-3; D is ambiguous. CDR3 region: CATRELSTDTQYF. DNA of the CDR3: TGTGCCACCAGAGAACTTAGTACAGATACGCAGTATTTT.